A single sample gave rise to the 5 T cell receptor beta chains below, sequenced in a study of T cell changes during pregnancy in multiple sclerosis. Data came from immunoSEQ multiplex PCR; TCRdb stores just in-frame clones and leaves some out. The sample carries roughly 38,000 clones, 75% to 95% recorded once. The sequences come from CD4+ T cells from peripheral blood mononuclear cells, collected after pregnancy. The receptors come from a female donor in good health, enrolled as a control in a pregnancy study.

The V call is TRBV28, the J call TRBJ2-7; the D is unclear. CDR1 and CDR2 (germline): MDHEN, SYDVKM. V dropped 6 bases and J dropped 7 bases, with 7 bases sitting between them. This CDR3 is built from 10 residues. CDR3 in DNA: TGTGCCAGCAGCTCTCGGGAGCAGTACTTC. It is translated as CASSSREQYF.

The genes are TRBV6-1 and TRBJ1-5; 8 bases are a match to TRBD1. Trimming at V came to 3 bases and at J to 6 bases, leaving 4 bases not matched to a gene. Per germline, CDR1 MNHNS and CDR2 SASEGT. This CDR3 is built from 14 residues. CDR3 in DNA: TGTGCCAGCAGTGATCGCCAGGGGGCTCAGCCCCAGCATTTT. It codes for CASSDRQGAQPQHF.

This rearrangement joins TRBV7-3 to TRBJ1-1; 9 nucleotides agree with TRBD1. V trimming: 5 bases; J trimming: 5 bases; junction bases outside the gene matches: 6. The CDR3 covers 14 residues. Germline values: CDR1 SGHTA, CDR2 FQGTGA. The CDR3 spells CASSTTGGRTEAFF. The CDR3 coding sequence is TGTGCCAGCAGCACCACAGGGGGCCGGACTGAAGCTTTCTTT.

The DNA for the CDR3 is TGTGCCAGCAGCCAATTTGGGACTAGCGGATACAATGAGCAGTTCTTC. The encoded protein is CASSQFGTSGYNEQFF. The chain is built from TRBV11-3 and TRBJ2-1, with 11 bases matching TRBD2. Looked up from germline, CDR1 is SGHNT and CDR2 is YENEEA. The V and J ends lost 5 bases and 4 bases, in that order; junction bases with no gene match: 7. The CDR3 spans 16 residues.

This chain links TRBV13 with TRBJ2-3, with D possibly matching TRBD2 (7 bases). CDR3 length: 19 residues. The V gene lost 5 bases and the J gene lost 2 bases, with 26 bases spanning the gap. Germline CDR1 PRHDT, CDR2 FYEKMQ (reference sequence). The CDR3 nucleotides read TGTGCCAGCAGCCATAGGTGGGGGGGCGCCGCGGGGCTCACAGATACGCAGTATTTT. Translating gives CASSHRWGGAAGLTDTQYF.